This TCR beta chain was found in a study of early stage breast cancer tumors. Across the study: Of some 16 invasive breast tumors, more than ten were hormone receptor-positive, HER2-negative.

In the case of this clone: Its target is not known.

Germline V lookup: CDR1 MDHEN, CDR2 SYDVKM. This CDR3 spans 15 amino acids. V dropped 7 bases and J dropped 0 bases, with 16 bases sitting between them. The protocol was immunoSEQ multiplex PCR, while the TCRdb copy is restricted to in-frame clones and leaves out a portion. The data contain approximately 30,000 clones, around three quarters of them singletons. Study-wide results and caveats: Unsorted bulk genomic DNA sequencing lacked pairing and functional marker data.

This sequence originates from a person aged 55 to 69 with breast cancer. This rearrangement joins TRBV28 to TRBJ2-7, with D possibly being TRBD1 (6 bases). Sequenced material: blood. The chain's CDR3 is CASKLGDTSSYEQYF. DNA of the CDR3: TGTGCCAGCAAATTGGGGGACACGAGCTCCTACGAGCAGTACTTC. Full variable domain (outside the CDR3, taken from reference TRBV28 and TRBJ2-7): DVKVTQSSRYLVKRTGEKVFLECVQDMDHENMFWYRQDPGLGLRLIYFSYDVKMKEKGDIPEGYSVSREKKERFSLILESASTNQTSMYLCASKLGDTSSYEQYFGPGTRLTVT.